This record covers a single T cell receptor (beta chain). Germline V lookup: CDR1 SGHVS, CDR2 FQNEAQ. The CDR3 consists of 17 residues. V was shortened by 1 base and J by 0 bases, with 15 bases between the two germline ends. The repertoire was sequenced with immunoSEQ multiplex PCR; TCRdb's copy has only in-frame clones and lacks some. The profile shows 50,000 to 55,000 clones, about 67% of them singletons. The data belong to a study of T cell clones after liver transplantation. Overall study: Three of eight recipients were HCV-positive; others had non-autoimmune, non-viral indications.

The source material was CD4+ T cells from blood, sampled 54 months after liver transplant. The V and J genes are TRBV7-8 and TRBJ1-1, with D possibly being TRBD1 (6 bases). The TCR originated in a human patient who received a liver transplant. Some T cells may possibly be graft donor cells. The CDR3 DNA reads TGTGCCAGCAGCTTAGGGGGAGGGGGACTCATGAACACTGAAGCTTTCTTT. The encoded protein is CASSLGGGGLMNTEAFF.